A selection of T cell receptor beta chains follows, all from one sample in a study of blood T cell repertoires in COVID-19. The method was immunoSEQ multiplex PCR; TCRdb's version includes in-frame clones alone and lacks a portion of them. The sample lists tens of thousands of clones, approximately 89% occurring once. The sequenced sample consisted of peripheral blood. These receptors all stem from a man in his forties or fifties with acute or convalescent COVID-19. The CDR3 runs from the conserved cysteine through the conserved F or W. D genes are given only for firm matches. Clone size appears in some rows only: once, few, many, or a class for an expanded clone.

NA | NA | TRBJ2-4 | TRBV28 | CASSSPLSPKNIQYF | TGTGCCAGCAGTTCCCCTCTTAGTCCCAAAAACATTCAGTACTTC
TRBD2 | NA | TRBJ2-3 | TRBV5-4 | CASSLAGLGADTQYF | TGTGCCAGCAGCTTGGCGGGACTAGGTGCAGATACGCAGTATTTT
NA | NA | TRBJ2-5 | TRBV7-8 | CASSPSRTVGTQYF | TGTGCCAGCAGCCCTAGCCGGACAGTAGGGACCCAGTACTTC
NA | NA | TRBJ2-7 | TRBV12-3/TRBV12-4 | CASSTGPEQYF | TGTGCCAGCAGTACAGGGCCCGAGCAGTACTTC
NA | NA | TRBJ1-2 | TRBV15 | CATRQDFYGYTF | TGTGCCACCCGACAGGACTTCTATGGCTACACCTTC
NA | NA | TRBJ2-5 | TRBV5-1 | CASSPGTLQKETQYF | TGCGCCAGCAGCCCTGGGACTCTACAAAAAGAGACCCAGTACTTC
TRBD2 | NA | TRBJ2-1 | TRBV29-1 | CSVDTSGRVYNEQFF | TGCAGCGTTGATACTAGCGGGAGGGTCTACAATGAGCAGTTCTTC
TRBD2 | NA | TRBJ2-1 | TRBV4-2 | CASSQVTSGSRGNEQFF | TGTGCCAGCAGCCAGGTCACTAGCGGGAGCCGGGGGAATGAGCAGTTCTTC
TRBD2 | NA | TRBJ2-5 | TRBV9 | CASSRTSGQETQYF | TGTGCCAGCAGCCGGACTAGCGGACAAGAGACCCAGTACTTC
NA | NA | TRBJ1-3 | TRBV5-1 | CASSSTGNSGNTIYF | TGCGCCAGCAGCTCCACAGGGAATTCTGGAAACACCATATATTTT
TRBD1 | NA | TRBJ1-1 | TRBV19 | CASSIGRTGEAFF | TGTGCCAGTAGTATAGGCCGGACAGGAGAAGCTTTCTTT
TRBD1 | NA | TRBJ1-5 | TRBV7-9 | CASSTRTGSQPQHF | TGTGCCAGCAGCACCCGGACAGGGTCTCAGCCCCAGCATTTT
TRBD1 | NA | TRBJ2-7 | TRBV3-1/TRBV3-2 | CASSRGQGPNYEQYF | TGTGCCAGCAGCCGAGGACAGGGACCAAACTACGAGCAGTACTTC
NA | NA | TRBJ1-2 | TRBV6-5 | CASSTGHRGGYTF | TGTGCCAGCAGCACCGGTCACCGAGGTGGCTACACCTTC
TRBD1 | NA | TRBJ1-1 | TRBV7-3 | CASRSGQPNTEAFF | TGTGCCAGCAGGTCGGGACAGCCGAACACTGAAGCTTTCTTT
NA | NA | TRBJ2-5 | TRBV19 | CASSMGGETQYF | TGTGCCAGTAGTATGGGGGGAGAGACCCAGTACTTC
TRBD1 | NA | TRBJ2-3 | TRBV7-9 | CASSPGTARDTQYF | TGTGCCAGCAGCCCCGGGACAGCCCGAGATACGCAGTATTTT
NA | once | TRBJ1-1 | TRBV21-1 | CASSKRRDKSTNTEAFF | TGTGCCAGCAGCAAAAGAAGGGACAAATCCACGAACACTGAAGCTTTCTTT
NA | NA | TRBJ2-1 | TRBV15 | CATSSRENEQFF | TGTGCCACCAGCAGTAGGGAGAATGAGCAGTTCTTC
TRBD1 | NA | TRBJ1-4 | TRBV19 | CASSTGGNNEKLFF | TGTGCCAGTAGTACAGGGGGTAATAATGAAAAACTGTTTTTT